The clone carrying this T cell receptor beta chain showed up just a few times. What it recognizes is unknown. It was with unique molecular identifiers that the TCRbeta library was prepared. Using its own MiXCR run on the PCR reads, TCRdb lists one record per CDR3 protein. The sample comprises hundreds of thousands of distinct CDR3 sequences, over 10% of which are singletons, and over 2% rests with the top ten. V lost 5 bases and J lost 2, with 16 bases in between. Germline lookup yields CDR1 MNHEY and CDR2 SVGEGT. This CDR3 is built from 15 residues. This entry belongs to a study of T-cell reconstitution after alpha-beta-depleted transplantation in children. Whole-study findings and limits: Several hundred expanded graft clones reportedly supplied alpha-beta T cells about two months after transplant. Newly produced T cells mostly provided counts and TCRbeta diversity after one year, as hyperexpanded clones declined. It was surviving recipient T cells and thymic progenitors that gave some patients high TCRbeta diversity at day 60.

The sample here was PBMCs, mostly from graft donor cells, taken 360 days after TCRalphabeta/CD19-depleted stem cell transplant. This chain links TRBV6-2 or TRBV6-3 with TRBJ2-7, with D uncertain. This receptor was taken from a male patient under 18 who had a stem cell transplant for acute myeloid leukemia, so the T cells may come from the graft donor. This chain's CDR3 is CASSTGRPRTYEQYF. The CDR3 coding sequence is TGTGCCAGCAGTACCGGGCGCCCGAGGACCTACGAGCAGTACTTC.